This TCR beta chain stems from a study of early T cells in non-severe SARS-CoV-2 infection. Separate cDNA molecules each had unique molecular identifiers attached to them. TCRdb used MiXCR to reprocess the 5' RACE reads, holding one entry per CDR3 protein. The sample has around 50,000 distinct CDR3 sequences; 12% are singletons. Germline CDR1 is MDHEN and CDR2 is SYDVKM. The CDR3 is 12 residues long. Trimming took off 2 bases at V and 15 bases at J, with 11 bases between the two ends. This TCR was sampled from an adult who was a healthcare worker with PCR-confirmed SARS-CoV-2 infection or an uninfected control (not recorded which). The sequencing input was whole blood. The V and J genes are TRBV28 and TRBJ1-6; possibly TRBD1 for D (5 bases). CDR3 coding DNA: TGTGCCAGCAGTTTAGGGACTTTCGGCCTCCACTTT. Translated: CASSLGTFGLHF.